This T cell receptor (beta chain) is drawn from a study of T cells in localized non-small cell lung cancer. Sequenced by immunoSEQ multiplex PCR; TCRdb stores in-frame clones only, minus some. The sample lists over a thousand clones; about a quarter were seen once. Worth noting for this clone: Its antigen is not known.

The CDR3 covers 16 residues. V was cut by 4 bases and J by 4 bases, with 18 bases left in between. CDR1 and CDR2 from the germline V gene are SGHRS and YFSETQ. Study conclusions and caveats: Detection in adjacent lung was observed for a median 57 of the top 100 tumor clones. With higher T cell density in blood came longer overall survival. Investigators sequenced only a single tumor region, leaving heterogeneity possible. Clonality of T cells reached its maximum in uninvolved adjacent lung, surpassing tumor.

The sequence came from a male donor aged 60 or older with stage II lung adenocarcinoma. This sample comprised lung tumor tissue, obtained before any cancer treatment. This chain links TRBV5-1 with TRBJ1-3; D possibly corresponds to TRBD1 (5 bases). CDR3 nucleotides: TGCGCCAGCAGCCTCCAGGGCACTAAGGAAGGAAACACCATATATTTT. Residues: CASSLQGTKEGNTIYF.